Listed below are T cell receptor beta chains from one sample, sequenced in a study of T cells in Graves' hyperthyroidism and ophthalmopathy. TCRdb reanalysed the multiplex PCR reads using MiXCR and keeps one entry per CDR3 protein. The sample holds around 500,000 distinct CDR3 sequences, approximately 22% seen once. The sequencing input was blood. These receptors came from a woman aged 70-85 years with Graves' ophthalmopathy. The CDR3 runs from the conserved cysteine through the conserved F or W. D genes are given only for firm matches. Clone sizes are given selectively: once, few, many, or a class where the clone is expanded.

j_gene: TRBJ2-3
abundance: few
v_gene: TRBV20-1
d_gene: -
CDR3aa: CSARLGSGTDTQYF
CDR3nt: TGCAGTGCTAGACTCGGGAGTGGCACAGATACGCAGTATTTT

j_gene: TRBJ2-7
abundance: few
v_gene: TRBV28
d_gene: TRBD1
CDR3aa: CASSATGTGNYYEQYF
CDR3nt: TGTGCCAGCAGTGCAACCGGGACAGGGAACTACTACGAGCAGTACTTC

j_gene: TRBJ2-5
abundance: few
v_gene: TRBV7-9
d_gene: -
CDR3aa: CASSFSAQETQYF
CDR3nt: TGTGCCAGCAGCTTTAGCGCCCAAGAGACCCAGTACTTC

j_gene: TRBJ1-6
abundance: few
v_gene: TRBV3-1
d_gene: -
CDR3aa: CASGGTYNSPLHF
CDR3nt: TGTGCCAGCGGGGGTACCTATAATTCACCCCTCCACTTT

j_gene: TRBJ2-3
abundance: -
v_gene: TRBV5-1
d_gene: TRBD2
CDR3aa: CASSLPTSGSTDTQYF
CDR3nt: TGCGCCAGCAGCTTGCCTACTAGCGGGAGCACAGATACGCAGTATTTT

j_gene: TRBJ2-3
abundance: few
v_gene: TRBV7-2
d_gene: -
CDR3aa: CASSLDGGAGTDTQYF
CDR3nt: TGTGCCAGCAGCTTAGATGGCGGGGCGGGGACAGATACGCAGTATTTT

j_gene: TRBJ2-1
abundance: few
v_gene: TRBV5-8
d_gene: TRBD2
CDR3aa: CASSLAAGGHSYNEQFF
CDR3nt: TGTGCCAGCAGCTTGGCGGCGGGGGGACACTCCTACAATGAGCAGTTCTTC

j_gene: TRBJ2-3
abundance: many
v_gene: TRBV7-8
d_gene: -
CDR3aa: CASKIGETDTQYF
CDR3nt: TGTGCCAGCAAGATCGGCGAGACAGATACGCAGTATTTT

j_gene: TRBJ1-1
abundance: few
v_gene: TRBV29-1
d_gene: TRBD1
CDR3aa: CSANPPGGSLAEAFF
CDR3nt: TGCAGCGCAAACCCACCAGGGGGCAGTTTAGCTGAAGCTTTCTTT

j_gene: TRBJ1-1
abundance: few
v_gene: TRBV4-2
d_gene: -
CDR3aa: CASSQSQRGGTEAFF
CDR3nt: TGTGCCAGCAGCCAATCTCAACGGGGAGGCACTGAAGCTTTCTTT

j_gene: TRBJ2-3
abundance: -
v_gene: TRBV4-3
d_gene: TRBD2
CDR3aa: CASSQSGSLIDTQYF
CDR3nt: TGCGCCAGCAGCCAAAGCGGGAGTCTGATAGATACGCAGTATTTT

j_gene: TRBJ1-3
abundance: many
v_gene: TRBV12-3/TRBV12-4
d_gene: -
CDR3aa: CASSLSAGNTIYF
CDR3nt: TGTGCCAGCAGTTTGAGTGCCGGAAACACCATATATTTT

j_gene: TRBJ1-2
abundance: -
v_gene: TRBV7-2
d_gene: -
CDR3aa: CASSLAGDQDGYTF
CDR3nt: TGTGCCAGCAGCTTAGCAGGGGACCAGGATGGCTACACCTTC

j_gene: TRBJ2-1
abundance: many
v_gene: TRBV2
d_gene: -
CDR3aa: CASNQGGVYNEQFF
CDR3nt: TGTGCCAGCAACCAAGGGGGGGTCTACAATGAGCAGTTCTTC

j_gene: TRBJ1-2
abundance: many
v_gene: TRBV28
d_gene: -
CDR3aa: CASRVRFGGYTF
CDR3nt: TGTGCCAGCAGAGTCAGATTCGGTGGCTACACCTTC

j_gene: TRBJ2-3
abundance: -
v_gene: TRBV11-2
d_gene: -
CDR3aa: CASKKGDTQYF
CDR3nt: TGTGCCAGTAAGAAAGGAGATACGCAGTATTTT

j_gene: TRBJ1-2
abundance: -
v_gene: TRBV6-6
d_gene: -
CDR3aa: CASSYSSDFYGYTF
CDR3nt: TGTGCCAGCAGTTACTCAAGTGATTTCTATGGCTACACCTTC

j_gene: TRBJ1-5
abundance: -
v_gene: TRBV7-9
d_gene: -
CDR3aa: CASSLTRGPQHF
CDR3nt: TGTGCCAGCAGCCTAACCCGGGGGCCCCAGCATTTT

j_gene: TRBJ1-2
abundance: few
v_gene: TRBV25-1
d_gene: -
CDR3aa: CASSPRGINYGYTF
CDR3nt: TGTGCCAGCAGTCCACGCGGGATTAACTATGGCTACACCTTC

j_gene: TRBJ2-3
abundance: few
v_gene: TRBV6-1
d_gene: -
CDR3aa: CASSEIAHTDTQYF
CDR3nt: TGTGCCAGCAGTGAAATCGCTCACACAGATACGCAGTATTTT

j_gene: TRBJ1-1
abundance: -
v_gene: TRBV9
d_gene: -
CDR3aa: CASTVGVANTEAFF
CDR3nt: TGTGCCAGTACCGTCGGGGTAGCGAACACTGAAGCTTTCTTT

j_gene: TRBJ1-3
abundance: -
v_gene: TRBV15
d_gene: -
CDR3aa: CATSRDQESGNTIYF
CDR3nt: TGTGCCACCAGCAGAGATCAAGAGTCCGGAAACACCATATATTTT

j_gene: TRBJ2-7
abundance: many
v_gene: TRBV12-3/TRBV12-4
d_gene: -
CDR3aa: CASSLSSGAGEQYF
CDR3nt: TGTGCCAGCAGTTTATCATCGGGGGCAGGCGAGCAGTACTTC

j_gene: TRBJ2-7
abundance: few
v_gene: TRBV7-6
d_gene: -
CDR3aa: CASSRNEGSYEQYF
CDR3nt: TGTGCCAGCTCCAGAAATGAGGGCTCCTACGAGCAGTACTTC

j_gene: TRBJ1-2
abundance: many
v_gene: TRBV10-3
d_gene: -
CDR3aa: CAINPSSGDYGYTF
CDR3nt: TGTGCCATCAACCCGTCGAGCGGTGACTATGGCTACACCTTC

j_gene: TRBJ1-5
abundance: few
v_gene: TRBV20-1
d_gene: -
CDR3aa: CSARATGNQPQHF
CDR3nt: TGCAGTGCTAGGGCGACAGGAAATCAGCCCCAGCATTTT

j_gene: TRBJ2-3
abundance: few
v_gene: TRBV9
d_gene: -
CDR3aa: CASSGGPSDTQYF
CDR3nt: TGTGCCAGCAGCGGTGGACCGTCAGATACGCAGTATTTT

j_gene: TRBJ2-1
abundance: many
v_gene: TRBV5-1
d_gene: -
CDR3aa: CASSYSGGGGEQFF
CDR3nt: TGCGCCAGCAGCTATAGCGGCGGTGGGGGTGAGCAGTTCTTC

j_gene: TRBJ2-7
abundance: -
v_gene: TRBV3-1
d_gene: TRBD2
CDR3aa: CASSQSAGGTQYF
CDR3nt: TGTGCCAGCAGCCAATCAGCGGGAGGTACGCAGTACTTC

j_gene: TRBJ2-7
abundance: many
v_gene: TRBV7-6
d_gene: -
CDR3aa: CASSLTPTAEQYF
CDR3nt: TGTGCCAGCAGCCTCACCCCGACAGCCGAGCAGTACTTC

j_gene: TRBJ2-1
abundance: -
v_gene: TRBV5-1
d_gene: TRBD1
CDR3aa: CASSPQGGSYNEQFF
CDR3nt: TGCGCCAGCAGCCCACAGGGGGGTTCCTACAATGAGCAGTTCTTC

j_gene: TRBJ1-1
abundance: -
v_gene: TRBV18
d_gene: -
CDR3aa: CASSRQPVNTEAFF
CDR3nt: TGTGCCAGCTCACGGCAACCAGTGAACACTGAAGCTTTCTTT

j_gene: TRBJ2-1
abundance: -
v_gene: TRBV19
d_gene: -
CDR3aa: CASSIDPTNNEQFF
CDR3nt: TGTGCCAGTAGTATAGATCCTACAAACAATGAGCAGTTCTTC

j_gene: TRBJ2-2
abundance: few
v_gene: TRBV29-1
d_gene: TRBD2
CDR3aa: CSVREVDTGELFF
CDR3nt: TGCAGCGTTCGGGAGGTAGACACCGGGGAGCTGTTTTTT

j_gene: TRBJ2-3
abundance: -
v_gene: TRBV19
d_gene: -
CDR3aa: CASSIRQGTTADTQYF
CDR3nt: TGTGCCAGTAGTATACGTCAAGGGACCACCGCAGATACGCAGTATTTT

j_gene: TRBJ1-3
abundance: few
v_gene: TRBV28
d_gene: -
CDR3aa: CASSSQTGSLSGNTIYF
CDR3nt: TGTGCCAGCAGTTCCCAAACAGGGTCCCTCTCTGGAAACACCATATATTTT

j_gene: TRBJ1-1
abundance: -
v_gene: TRBV18
d_gene: -
CDR3aa: CASSPQPRVLPTEAFF
CDR3nt: TGTGCCAGCTCTCCCCAACCCAGGGTCCTCCCCACTGAAGCTTTCTTT

j_gene: TRBJ2-1
abundance: -
v_gene: TRBV24-1
d_gene: TRBD1
CDR3aa: CATSDPGTGGGEQFF
CDR3nt: TGTGCCACCAGTGATCCGGGGACAGGGGGCGGTGAGCAGTTCTTC

j_gene: TRBJ2-2
abundance: -
v_gene: TRBV20-1
d_gene: -
CDR3aa: CSARNPASMSGELFF
CDR3nt: TGCAGTGCTAGGAATCCCGCTAGCATGAGCGGGGAGCTGTTTTTT

j_gene: TRBJ2-5
abundance: -
v_gene: TRBV19
d_gene: -
CDR3aa: CASSRGNTLLVQETQYF
CDR3nt: TGTGCCAGTAGTAGGGGTAATACCCTTCTCGTCCAAGAGACCCAGTACTTC

j_gene: TRBJ2-2
abundance: -
v_gene: TRBV11-3
d_gene: TRBD1
CDR3aa: CASSPPTRTGCSLNTGELFF
CDR3nt: TGTGCCAGCAGCCCTCCTACACGGACAGGGTGTTCACTGAACACCGGGGAGCTGTTTTTT

j_gene: TRBJ2-1
abundance: -
v_gene: TRBV28
d_gene: -
CDR3aa: CASSCRRDQNNEQFF
CDR3nt: TGTGCCAGCAGTTGTCGCCGGGACCAGAACAATGAGCAGTTCTTC

j_gene: TRBJ1-4
abundance: -
v_gene: TRBV24-1
d_gene: -
CDR3aa: CATSDNRDGEKLFF
CDR3nt: TGTGCCACCAGTGACAACAGGGATGGAGAAAAACTGTTTTTT

j_gene: TRBJ2-7
abundance: once
v_gene: TRBV12-3/TRBV12-4
d_gene: -
CDR3aa: CASSLWASYEQYF
CDR3nt: TGTGCCAGCAGTTTGTGGGCTTCCTACGAGCAGTACTTC

j_gene: TRBJ2-3
abundance: -
v_gene: TRBV27
d_gene: -
CDR3aa: CATQRGSSTDTQYF
CDR3nt: TGTGCCACCCAGAGGGGTTCTAGCACAGATACGCAGTATTTT